The T cell receptor (beta chain) under discussion was sequenced for a study of human T cells and chemical hapten exposure. In the case of this clonotype: Antigen unknown.

Whole-study results and caveats: Controls had significantly fewer large CDR3 similarity clusters than were formed by expanded TCRs.

CDR1 and CDR2 (germline): DFQATT, SNEGSKA (reference sequence). Trimming pared 3 bases from V and 6 bases from J, leaving 10 bases between. The CDR3 covers 12 residues. Regarding time point: patch test 3, about 24 weeks after DPC sensitization. Indicated treatment: therapeutic diphenylcyclopropenone sensitization with weekly scalp DPC. As the library was built, unique molecular identifiers were attached to individual cDNA molecules. TCRdb redid the calling of the RACE reads with MiXCR, one entry per CDR3 protein. Seen here are some 97,000 distinct CDR3 sequences, roughly a quarter observed once, and the top ten hold 10%.

The TCR comes from a man aged 40-50 years with alopecia areata. Some clones in this sample may be carry-over from other donors' samples. The V and J genes are TRBV20-1 and TRBJ2-3, with no clear D. The sequencing used whole blood, collected in connection with sensitization to the hapten diphenylcyclopropenone (DPC). CDR3 residues: CSARRLGDTQYF. The DNA for the CDR3 is TGCAGTGCTAGGAGACTGGGGGATACGCAGTATTTT.